This T cell receptor beta chain was identified during a study of cytomegalovirus exposure and HLA in healthy donors. General study results and limits: Earlier analysis looked at TCR beta V segments, and most were productive about 87% or about 30% of the time. It was reportedly the case that the classifier diagnosed cytomegalovirus status with high specificity and sensitivity. In vitro testing confirmed a few CMV-associated chains as specific for CMV antigens. Later analysis identified a missense DCLRE1C variant that was linked to TCR beta V- and J-gene trimming.

It was with 60 Vbeta and 13 Jbeta primers that the PCR ran. This table comes from immunoSEQ multiplex PCR, and its TCRdb copy is limited to in-frame clones, with some not included. Among around 170,000 clones listed, 76% were seen once. J lost 3 bases, V lost 5 bases, and 10 bases had no gene match. Germline lookup yields CDR1 SGHVS and CDR2 FNYEAQ. The CDR3 sequence is 15 residues long. Comments on this clone: Its specificity is not known.

The rearrangement joins TRBV7-6 to TRBJ2-7; 7 bases are a match to TRBD1. The TCR sequence derives from a man between 18 and 35 years old in good health and CMV-seronegative. The sample was PBMCs. The CDR3 sequence is CASSTGTANSYEQYF. CDR3 DNA sequence: TGTGCCAGCAGCACCGGGACAGCCAATAGCTACGAGCAGTACTTC.